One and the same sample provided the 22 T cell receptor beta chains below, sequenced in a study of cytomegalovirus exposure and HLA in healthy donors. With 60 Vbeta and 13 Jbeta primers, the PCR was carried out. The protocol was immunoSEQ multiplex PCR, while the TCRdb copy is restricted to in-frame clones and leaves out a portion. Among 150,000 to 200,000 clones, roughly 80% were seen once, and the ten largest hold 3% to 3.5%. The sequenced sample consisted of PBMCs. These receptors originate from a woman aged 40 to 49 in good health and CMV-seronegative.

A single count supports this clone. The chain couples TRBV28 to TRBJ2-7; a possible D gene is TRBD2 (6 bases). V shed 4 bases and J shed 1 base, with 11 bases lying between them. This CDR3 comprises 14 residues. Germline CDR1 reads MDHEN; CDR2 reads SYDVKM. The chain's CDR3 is CASSSSGRSYEQYF. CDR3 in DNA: TGTGCCAGCAGTTCGTCAGGGAGGTCCTACGAGCAGTACTTC.

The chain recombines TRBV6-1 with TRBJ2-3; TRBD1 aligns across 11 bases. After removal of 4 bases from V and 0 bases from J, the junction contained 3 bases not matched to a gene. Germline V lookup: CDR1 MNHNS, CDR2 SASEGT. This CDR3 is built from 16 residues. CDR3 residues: CASSGGQGGSTDTQYF. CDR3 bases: TGTGCCAGCAGTGGGGGACAGGGGGGGAGCACAGATACGCAGTATTTT.

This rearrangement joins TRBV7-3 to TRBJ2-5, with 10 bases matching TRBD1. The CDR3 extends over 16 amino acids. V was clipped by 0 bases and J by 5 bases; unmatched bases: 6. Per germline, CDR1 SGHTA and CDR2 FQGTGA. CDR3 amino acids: CASSLTWTGGLETQYF. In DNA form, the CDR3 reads TGTGCCAGCAGCTTAACTTGGACAGGGGGGTTGGAGACCCAGTACTTC.

The CDR3 sequence: CASSPGRNPTYEQYF. DNA for the CDR3: TGTGCCAGCTCCCCCGGGAGAAACCCTACCTACGAGCAGTACTTC. The chain uses TRBV18 and TRBJ2-5; the D gene is possibly TRBD2 (6 bases). The J call is doubtful: the DNA matches TRBJ2-7 better. The germline CDR1 and CDR2 sequences are KGHSH and LQKENI. The CDR3 loop spans 15 amino acids.

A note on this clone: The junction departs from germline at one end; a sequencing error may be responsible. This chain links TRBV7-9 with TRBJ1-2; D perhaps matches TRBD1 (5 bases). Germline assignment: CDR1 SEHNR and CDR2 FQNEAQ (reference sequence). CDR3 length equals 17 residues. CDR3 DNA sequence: TGTTCCAGCAGCTCTGTCGGGGAGGGGTATTCGGACTATGGCTACACCTTC. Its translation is CSSSSVGEGYSDYGYTF.

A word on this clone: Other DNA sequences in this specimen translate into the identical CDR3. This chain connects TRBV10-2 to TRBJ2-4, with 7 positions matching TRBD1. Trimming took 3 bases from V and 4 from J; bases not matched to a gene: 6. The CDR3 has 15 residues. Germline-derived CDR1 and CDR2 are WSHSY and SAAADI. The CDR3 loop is CASSEYRGAKNIQYF. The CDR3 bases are TGCGCCAGCAGTGAATACAGGGGCGCAAAAAACATTCAGTACTTC.

In DNA form, the CDR3 reads TGCAGCGGCGGGGACAGGGGACCCTACGAGCAGTACTTC. Residues: CSGGDRGPYEQYF. The J gene is TRBJ2-7, the V gene TRBV29-1; 10 bases align to TRBD1. The CDR3 extends over 13 amino acids. The germline V gene has CDR1 SQVTM and CDR2 ANQGSEA. The junction had 5 bases not matched to a gene; V was cut back by 7 bases and J by 2 bases.

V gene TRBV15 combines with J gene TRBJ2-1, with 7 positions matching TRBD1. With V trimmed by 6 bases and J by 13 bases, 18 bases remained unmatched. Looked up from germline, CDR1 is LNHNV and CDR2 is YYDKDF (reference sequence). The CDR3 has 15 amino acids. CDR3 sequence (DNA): TGTGCCACCAGTCCGAACCGGGACAGACCTGCTCGCCAGTTCTTC. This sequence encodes CATSPNRDRPARQFF.

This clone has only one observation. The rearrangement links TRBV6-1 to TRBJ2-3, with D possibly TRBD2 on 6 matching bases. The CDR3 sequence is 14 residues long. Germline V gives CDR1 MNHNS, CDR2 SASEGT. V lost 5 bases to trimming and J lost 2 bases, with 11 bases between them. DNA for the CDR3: TGTGCCAGCAGTCCGGGACTCTCCACAGATACGCAGTATTTT. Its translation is CASSPGLSTDTQYF.

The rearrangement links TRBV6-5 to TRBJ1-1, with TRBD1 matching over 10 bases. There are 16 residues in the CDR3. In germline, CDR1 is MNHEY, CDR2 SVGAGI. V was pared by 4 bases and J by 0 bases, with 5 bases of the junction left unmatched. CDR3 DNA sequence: TGTGCCAGCAGTTTTCGACAGGGGGCTGTGAACACTGAAGCTTTCTTT. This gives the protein CASSFRQGAVNTEAFF.

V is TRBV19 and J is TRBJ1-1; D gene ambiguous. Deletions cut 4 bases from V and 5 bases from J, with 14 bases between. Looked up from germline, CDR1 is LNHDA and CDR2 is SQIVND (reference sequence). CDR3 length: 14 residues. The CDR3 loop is CASSTGIRNTEAFF. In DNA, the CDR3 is TGTGCCAGTAGTACCGGGATAAGAAATACTGAAGCTTTCTTT.

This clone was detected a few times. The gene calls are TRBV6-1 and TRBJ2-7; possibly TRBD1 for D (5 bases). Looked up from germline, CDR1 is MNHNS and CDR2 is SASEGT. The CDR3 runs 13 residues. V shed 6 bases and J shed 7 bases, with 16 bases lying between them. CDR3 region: CASSGNQGLEQYF. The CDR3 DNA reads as TGTGCCAGCAGCGGAAACCAGGGCCTGGAGCAGTACTTC.

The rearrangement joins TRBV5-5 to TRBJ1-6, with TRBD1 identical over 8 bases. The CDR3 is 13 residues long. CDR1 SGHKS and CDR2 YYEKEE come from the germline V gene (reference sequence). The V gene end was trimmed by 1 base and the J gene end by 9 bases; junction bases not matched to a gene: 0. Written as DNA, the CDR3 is TGTGCCAGCAGCTTGACAGGGGGTTCACCCCTCCACTTT. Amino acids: CASSLTGGSPLHF.

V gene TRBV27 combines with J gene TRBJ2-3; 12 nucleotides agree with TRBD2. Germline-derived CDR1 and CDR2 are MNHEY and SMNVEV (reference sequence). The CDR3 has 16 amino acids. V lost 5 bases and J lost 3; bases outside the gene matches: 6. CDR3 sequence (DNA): TGTGCCAGCAGTCCCGGACTAGCGGGGTATACAGATACGCAGTATTTT. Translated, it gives CASSPGLAGYTDTQYF.

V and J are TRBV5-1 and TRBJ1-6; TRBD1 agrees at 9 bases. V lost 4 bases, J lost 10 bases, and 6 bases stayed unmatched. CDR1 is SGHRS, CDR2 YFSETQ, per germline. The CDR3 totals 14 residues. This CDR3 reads CASSLWTGDSPLHF. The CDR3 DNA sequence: TGCGCCAGCAGCCTATGGACAGGGGACTCACCCCTCCACTTT.

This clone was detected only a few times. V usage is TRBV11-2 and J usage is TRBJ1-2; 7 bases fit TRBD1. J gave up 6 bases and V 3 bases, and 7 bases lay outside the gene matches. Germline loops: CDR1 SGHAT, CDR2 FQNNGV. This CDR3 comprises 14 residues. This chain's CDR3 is CASSFSLQGDGYTF. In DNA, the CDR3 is TGTGCCAGCAGCTTCAGTCTCCAGGGGGATGGCTACACCTTC.

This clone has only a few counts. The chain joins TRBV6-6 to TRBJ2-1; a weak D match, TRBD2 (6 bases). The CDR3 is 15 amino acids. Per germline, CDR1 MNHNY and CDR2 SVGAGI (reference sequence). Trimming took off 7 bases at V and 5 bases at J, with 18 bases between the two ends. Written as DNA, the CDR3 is TGTGCCAGCACCACGAGGGACTCCTATAACAATGAGCAGTTCTTC. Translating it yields CASTTRDSYNNEQFF.

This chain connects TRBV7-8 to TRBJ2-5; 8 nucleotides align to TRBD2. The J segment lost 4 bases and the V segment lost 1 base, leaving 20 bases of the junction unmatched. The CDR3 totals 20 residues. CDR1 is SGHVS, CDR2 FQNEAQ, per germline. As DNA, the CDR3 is TGTGCCAGCAGCTTAGAGACCCCCGGGAGCGGGGGATCAAAGGGAGAGACCCAGTACTTC. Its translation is CASSLETPGSGGSKGETQYF. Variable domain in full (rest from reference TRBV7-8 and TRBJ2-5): GAGVSQSPRYKVAKRGQDVALRCDPISGHVSLFWYQQALGQGPEFLTYFQNEAQLDKSGLPSDRFFAERPEGSVSTLKIQRTQQEDSAVYLCASSLETPGSGGSKGETQYFGPGTRLLVL.

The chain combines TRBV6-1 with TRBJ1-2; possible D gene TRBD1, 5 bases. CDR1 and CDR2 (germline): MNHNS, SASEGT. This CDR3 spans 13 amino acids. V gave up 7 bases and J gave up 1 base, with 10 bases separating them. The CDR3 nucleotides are TGTGCCAGCATCCCCGGGGGTAACTATGGCTACACCTTC. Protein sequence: CASIPGGNYGYTF.

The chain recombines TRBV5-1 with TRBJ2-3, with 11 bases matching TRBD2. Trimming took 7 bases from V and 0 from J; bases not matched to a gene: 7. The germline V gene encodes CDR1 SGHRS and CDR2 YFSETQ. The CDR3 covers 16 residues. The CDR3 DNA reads TGCGCCAGCTCAGGGCTAGCGGGGGGAAGCACAGATACGCAGTATTTT. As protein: CASSGLAGGSTDTQYF.

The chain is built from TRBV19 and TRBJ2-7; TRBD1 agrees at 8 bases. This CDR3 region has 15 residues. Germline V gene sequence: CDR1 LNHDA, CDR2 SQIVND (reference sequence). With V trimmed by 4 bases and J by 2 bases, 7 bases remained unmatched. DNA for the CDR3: TGTGCCAGTAGTACGCCGGGACAGGTTACCTACGAGCAGTACTTC. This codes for CASSTPGQVTYEQYF.

Here the CDR3 reads CASRYDNTNTEAFF. DNA of the CDR3: TGTGCCAGCAGATATGACAACACGAACACTGAAGCTTTCTTT. The genes are TRBV6-5 and TRBJ1-1, with D unclear. V was clipped by 6 bases and J by 1 base, with 12 bases between them. This CDR3 is 14 amino acids long. Germline V gives CDR1 MNHEY, CDR2 SVGAGI.